This T cell receptor (beta chain) was captured in a study of T cells in Graves' hyperthyroidism and ophthalmopathy. Pregnant or lactating patients were excluded, as were those with uncontrolled infection or other autoimmune disease. From approximately 9.3 ml of fresh peripheral blood, PBMCs were isolated. On this clonotype: The antigen is undetermined.

Findings and limits, study-wide: From stable hyperthyroidism, ophthalmopathy was set apart by a 13 V-J model.

Template material for amplifying TCR beta CDR3 regions consisted of RNA transcripts. The TCR CDR3 was amplified in a first-round RT-PCR using the HTBI primer set. In TCRdb, the multiplex PCR reads were re-called with MiXCR into one record per CDR3 protein. The profile covers around 440,000 distinct CDR3 sequences, with less than 20% appearing a single time and 7.5% to 9% taken by the ten largest. The CDR3 length is 14 residues. Germline V gene data show CDR1 as LNHDA and CDR2 as SQIVND (reference sequence). The V and J ends lost 3 bases and 9 bases, in that order; junction bases with no gene match: 7.

This sequence joins TRBV19 and TRBJ2-1, with 8 positions matching TRBD2. The sequenced sample was blood. This sequence was found in a woman aged 18-29 years with Graves' hyperthyroidism. CDR3 bases: TGTGCCAGTAGTATTCCGGGGGGGTACGGTGAGCAGTTCTTC. Encoded protein: CASSIPGGYGEQFF.